This T cell receptor (beta chain) was sequenced for a study of CD8+ T cells in alopecia areata. Researchers took lesional scalp punch biopsies and peripheral blood from people who were alopecia areata patients. RNA, once extracted, was reverse transcribed into cDNA for use as the sequencing template. Some clones are missing from TCRdb's copy, which holds only in-frame ones; the method was immunoSEQ multiplex PCR. Of some 180,000 clones in the sample, over 55% were seen once. CDR1 is SGHDT and CDR2 is YYEEEE in the germline V gene. Trimming removed 4 bases from V and 4 bases from J; junction bases left unmatched: 7. The CDR3 contains 15 residues.

The source material was CD4+ T cells sorted from blood, sampled at week 0. The receptor was derived from a human donor with alopecia areata. This chain connects TRBV5-6 to TRBJ1-4; 7 bases fit TRBD1. In DNA, the CDR3 is TGTGCCAGCAGCACCGTGGGACAGCTTAATGAAAAACTGTTTTTT. It is translated as CASSTVGQLNEKLFF.